Here is one T cell receptor beta chain with its context. The target antigen is unknown. Sequencing used immunoSEQ multiplex PCR; TCRdb keeps in-frame clones, though not all of them. The data contain 55,000 to 80,000 clones, 98% of them singletons. The data derive from a study of Tregs in tolerant kidney transplant recipients. Notes on the study in general: No direct test of biological reproducibility was done here. Validation in larger populations is needed because few patients were studied.

The clonotype comes from a human donor who received a combined kidney and bone marrow transplant. Source: Tregs from blood, taken before the transplant.

The CDR3 sequence: CASSKRSRANTGELFF. The CDR3 nucleotides are TGTGCCAGCAGCAAACGTTCCAGGGCGAACACCGGGGAGCTGTTTTTT. The J gene is TRBJ2-2, the V gene TRBV21-1; no DNA check was done on the table's D call, TRBD1. TRBV21-1 has pseudogene status. The CDR3 has 16 amino acids.